The rows below give T cell receptor beta chains drawn from one sample of a study of T-cell memory formation after mild COVID-19. TCRdb analysed the 5' RACE reads with MiXCR anew, one entry per CDR3 protein. The sample has about 150,000 distinct CDR3 sequences, roughly 15% seen once. The sequencing input was PBMCs or a T cell subset sorted from them (not recorded which). Receptors originate from an adult woman who had mild COVID-19 (a few samples of this study predate the infection). Cell type and time point are not known. CDR3s include the opening cysteine and the closing phenylalanine or tryptophan. Each record gives: V gene, clone size, CDR3 length, D gene, J gene, CDR3 DNA, CDR3 protein. D genes are given only for firm matches. Rows give clone size only sometimes, using once, few, many, or a class for an expanded clone.

>TRBV4-2|NA|15|NA|TRBJ1-1
TGTGCCAGCAGCCAAGTGTCAGATAGGAACACTGAAGCTTTCTTT
CASSQVSDRNTEAFF
>TRBV27|once|16|TRBD2|TRBJ2-7
TGTGCCAGCAGTGACCCTAGCGGGACGGGCTCCTACGAGCAGTACTTC
CASSDPSGTGSYEQYF
>TRBV4-3|NA|17|TRBD1|TRBJ2-5
TGCGCCAGCAGCCAAGAGGGGACAGGGGGCTTCGGAGAGACCCAGTACTTC
CASSQEGTGGFGETQYF
>TRBV2|NA|15|NA|TRBJ2-2
TGTGCCAGCAGCACGCGAGGGGTATACACCGGGGAGCTGTTTTTT
CASSTRGVYTGELFF
>TRBV4-1|few|13|NA|TRBJ2-1
TGCGCCAGCAGCCGCAATGGGCAGAGTGAGCAGTTCTTC
CASSRNGQSEQFF
>TRBV7-9|few|12|NA|TRBJ1-1
TGTGCCAGCAGCTATGAGTTCACTGAAGCTTTCTTT
CASSYEFTEAFF
>TRBV6-5|many|17|NA|TRBJ2-7
TGTGCCAGCAGTTACTCGAATCCCAGCGCCCAGGGGCGCGAGCAGTACTTC
CASSYSNPSAQGREQYF
>TRBV7-2|NA|16|TRBD2|TRBJ2-1
TGTGCCAGCAGCTTAGAGCCGGGGGGGATGTACAATGAGCAGTTCTTC
CASSLEPGGMYNEQFF
>TRBV5-6|NA|18|TRBD2|TRBJ2-7
TGTGCCAGCAGCTTGGGAACTAGCGGGAGGACGAGCTGCTACGAGCAGTACTTC
CASSLGTSGRTSCYEQYF
>TRBV6-5|few|15|TRBD1|TRBJ2-7
TGTGCCAGCGGCGAACAGGGGGTGAACTCCTACGAGCAGTACTTC
CASGEQGVNSYEQYF
>TRBV7-8|few|17|NA|TRBJ1-1
TGTGCCAGCAGCTTTCTCCAGGGTGCGGCGATGGTTACTGAAGCTTTCTTT
CASSFLQGAAMVTEAFF